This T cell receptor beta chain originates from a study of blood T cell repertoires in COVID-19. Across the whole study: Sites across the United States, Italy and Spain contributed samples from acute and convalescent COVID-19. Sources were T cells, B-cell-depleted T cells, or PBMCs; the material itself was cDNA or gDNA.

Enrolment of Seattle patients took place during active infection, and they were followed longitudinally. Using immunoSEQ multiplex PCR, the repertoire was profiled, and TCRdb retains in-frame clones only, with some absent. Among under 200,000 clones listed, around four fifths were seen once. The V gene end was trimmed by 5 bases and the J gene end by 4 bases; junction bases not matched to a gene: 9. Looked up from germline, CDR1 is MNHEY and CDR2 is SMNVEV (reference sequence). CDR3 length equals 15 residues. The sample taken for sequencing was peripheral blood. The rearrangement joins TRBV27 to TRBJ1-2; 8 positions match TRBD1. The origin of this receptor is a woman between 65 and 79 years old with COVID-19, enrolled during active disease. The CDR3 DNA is TGTGCCAGCAGTCTCGGACAGGGTGATAGCTATGGCTACACCTTC. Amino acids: CASSLGQGDSYGYTF.